This T cell receptor beta chain was captured by sequencing in a study of cytotoxic CD8 clonotypes in ibrutinib-treated CLL. Study findings and constraints: Measured clonality at baseline was greater than in age-matched healthy donors and tracked with circulating CD8+ T-cell counts.

Regarding this clone: Its antigen is not known.

CDR3 length equals 15 residues. CDR1 is SGHDN, CDR2 FVKESK, per germline. The junction had 6 bases not matched to a gene; V was cut back by 3 bases and J by 3 bases. Profiling relied on immunoSEQ multiplex PCR, and the TCRdb table lists in-frame clones only, not all of them. The data hold about 50,000 clones, with less than 90% observed a single time. PBMCs were cryopreserved, and 2 to 2.5 micrograms of genomic DNA from them went into TCR beta libraries. This sample comprised PBMCs, obtained after 24 months of ibrutinib treatment. The J gene is TRBJ2-3, the V gene TRBV14; TRBD1 agrees at 7 bases. The sequence came from a human donor with chronic lymphocytic leukemia. CDR3 DNA: TGTGCCAGCAGCCAGAGGACAGGTTTTACAGATACGCAGTATTTT. This codes for CASSQRTGFTDTQYF.